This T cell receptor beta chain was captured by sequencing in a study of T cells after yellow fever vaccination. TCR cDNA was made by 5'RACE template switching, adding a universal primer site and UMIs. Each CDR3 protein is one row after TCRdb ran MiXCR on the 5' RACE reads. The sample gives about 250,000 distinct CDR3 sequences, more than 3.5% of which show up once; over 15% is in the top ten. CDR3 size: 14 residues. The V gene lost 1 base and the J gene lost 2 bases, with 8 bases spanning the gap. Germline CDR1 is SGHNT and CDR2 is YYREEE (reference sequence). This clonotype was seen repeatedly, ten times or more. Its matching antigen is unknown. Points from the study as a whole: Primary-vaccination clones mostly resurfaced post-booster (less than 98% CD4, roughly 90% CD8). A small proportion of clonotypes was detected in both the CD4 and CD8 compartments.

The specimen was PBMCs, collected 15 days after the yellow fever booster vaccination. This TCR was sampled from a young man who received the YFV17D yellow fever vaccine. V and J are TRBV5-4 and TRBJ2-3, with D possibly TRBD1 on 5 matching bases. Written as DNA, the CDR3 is TGTGCCAGCAGCTTGACAGGCAACACAGATACGCAGTATTTT. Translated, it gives CASSLTGNTDTQYF.